Listed here are 28 T cell receptor beta chains from one sample, sequenced in a study of blood T cell repertoires in COVID-19. Some clones are missing from TCRdb's copy, which holds only in-frame ones; the method was immunoSEQ multiplex PCR. The sample has 300,000 to 350,000 clones; approximately 86% are singletons. Sequencing was performed on PBMCs or T cells enriched from blood (not recorded which). The receptor source for this set is a woman aged 40 to 49 with acute COVID-19.

The rearrangement uses TRBV5-1 and TRBJ2-5; 9 nucleotides align to TRBD1. With 4 bases clipped from V and 2 bases from J, the junction kept 15 bases outside the gene matches. The germline gives CDR1 SGHRS, CDR2 YFSETQ. The CDR3 runs to 18 residues. The CDR3 DNA is TGCGCCAGCAGCGCGGGACAGGGCGTCGGAGCCGAACAAGAGACCCAGTACTTC. Its translation is CASSAGQGVGAEQETQYF.

CDR3 DNA: TGCGCCAGCAGCTTGGACAAACAGGGGGGCTCCTACAATGAGCAGTTCTTC. Its protein is CASSLDKQGGSYNEQFF. The chain recombines TRBV5-1 with TRBJ2-1, with 8 positions matching TRBD1. Unmatched junction bases numbered 5, after V lost 0 bases and J lost 0 bases. CDR1 SGHRS and CDR2 YFSETQ come from the germline V gene. The length of the CDR3 is 17 residues.

The CDR3 region is CASSVTRTYNEQFF. DNA for the CDR3: TGTGCCAGCTCCGTTACAAGAACCTACAATGAGCAGTTCTTC. The V call is TRBV6-5, the J call TRBJ2-1; D call uncertain. Germline loops: CDR1 MNHEY, CDR2 SVGAGI. CDR3 length equals 14 residues. The ends were cut back, 8 bases at V and 2 bases at J, with 13 bases in the middle.

This chain uses TRBV5-4 with TRBJ1-2; D perhaps matches TRBD1 (6 bases). CDR1 and CDR2 (germline): SGHNT, YYREEE (reference sequence). The V end was cut by 4 bases, the J end by 4 bases, with 14 bases between. This CDR3 is 14 amino acids long. The CDR3 nucleotides are TGTGCCAGCAGCCAGGAACAGGGTGGCTATGGCTACACCTTC. It encodes CASSQEQGGYGYTF.

There are a few counts of this clone. Other nucleotide sequences from this sample produce the same CDR3. This rearrangement joins TRBV7-8 to TRBJ1-3, with D perhaps matching TRBD1 (5 bases). From germline, CDR1 is SGHVS and CDR2 FQNEAQ. V was pared by 5 bases and J by 4 bases, with 15 bases between. This CDR3 is built from 15 residues. CDR3 DNA: TGTGCCAGCAGCCTCGGGGGGGGTAGGGGAAACACCATATATTTT. This encodes CASSLGGGRGNTIYF.

This chain joins TRBV18 and TRBJ2-1; 7 bases are shared with TRBD1. This CDR3 is 17 amino acids long. J was trimmed by 5 bases and V by 3 bases; bases with no gene match: 13. Germline assignment: CDR1 KGHSH and CDR2 LQKENI. DNA for the CDR3: TGTGCCAGCTCACCTACCTCCGACAGGGATAAGGACAATGAGCAGTTCTTC. Amino acid sequence: CASSPTSDRDKDNEQFF.

The V call is TRBV6-2 or TRBV6-3, the J call TRBJ2-1; 9 nucleotides match TRBD1. Looked up from germline, CDR1 is MNHEY and CDR2 is SVGEGT. Germline trimming cut 0 bases from V and 7 bases from J; bases unmatched to any gene: 4. The CDR3 totals 15 residues. CDR3 DNA sequence: TGTGCCAGCAGTTACTCGGGACAGGGCGTAAATGAGCAGTTCTTC. Protein: CASSYSGQGVNEQFF.

This rearrangement joins TRBV27 to TRBJ1-1; D unclear. The germline V gene has CDR1 MNHEY and CDR2 SMNVEV (reference sequence). Trimming took off 5 bases at V and 7 bases at J, with 17 bases between the two ends. The CDR3 is 14 amino acids. The CDR3 DNA reads TGTGCCAGCAGTGGGCGGGCACGGGTGAATGAAGCTTTCTTT. Its protein product is CASSGRARVNEAFF.

V is TRBV6-2 or TRBV6-3 and J is TRBJ2-7, with D perhaps TRBD1 (6 bases). Germline V CDR1 and CDR2: MNHEY, SVGEGT. This CDR3 spans 13 amino acids. Trimming removed 2 bases at V and 3 bases at J, with 8 bases between. CDR3 in DNA: TGTGCCAGCAGTTACACAGGGCTCTACGAGCAGTACTTC. It is translated as CASSYTGLYEQYF.

The chain couples TRBV18 to TRBJ1-1; the D gene is possibly TRBD1 (6 bases). CDR1 and CDR2 from the germline V gene are KGHSH and LQKENI. This CDR3 contains 14 residues. V shed 2 bases and J shed 5 bases, with 12 bases lying between them. CDR3 amino acids: CASSPGQGKTEAFF. The CDR3 nucleotides read TGTGCCAGCTCACCAGGGCAGGGGAAAACTGAAGCTTTCTTT.

The genes are TRBV19 and TRBJ2-5, with D possibly being TRBD1 (7 bases). CDR3 length: 15 residues. From germline, CDR1 is LNHDA and CDR2 SQIVND (reference sequence). Deletions cut 3 bases from V and 5 bases from J, with 16 bases between. The chain's CDR3 is CASSMRQGGRETQYF. The CDR3 nucleotides read TGTGCCAGTAGTATGAGACAGGGAGGTCGGGAGACCCAGTACTTC.

The chain joins TRBV5-5 to TRBJ2-4; tentatively, D is TRBD2 (5 bases). Trimming pared 4 bases from V and 4 bases from J, leaving 12 bases between. The CDR3 runs 14 residues. From germline, CDR1 is SGHKS and CDR2 YYEKEE (reference sequence). CDR3 in amino acids: CASSLSSGKNIQYF. CDR3 coding DNA: TGTGCCAGCAGCCTATCTTCGGGGAAAAACATTCAGTACTTC. Based on the CDR3 plus reference TRBV5-5 and TRBJ2-4, the full variable domain is DAGVTQSPTHLIKTRGQQVTLRCSPISGHKSVSWYQQVLGQGPQFIFQYYEKEERGRGNFPDRFSARQFPNYSSELNVNALLLGDSALYLCASSLSSGKNIQYFGAGTRLSVL.

This chain joins TRBV3-1 (or the pseudogene TRBV3-2) and TRBJ2-7; TRBD1 is a possible D gene (5 bases). The germline V gene encodes CDR1 LGHDT and CDR2 YNNKEL (reference sequence). Trimming took off 5 bases at V and 3 bases at J, with 11 bases between the two ends. This CDR3 region has 13 residues. The CDR3 nucleotides are TGTGCCAGCAGCGTTGTCGACAGCTACGAGCAGTACTTC. Translation: CASSVVDSYEQYF.

The genes are TRBV10-1 and TRBJ2-4, with D uncertain. The length of the CDR3 is 14 residues. Per germline, CDR1 WNHNN and CDR2 SYGVQD (reference sequence). Trimming took 4 bases from V and 0 from J, leaving 7 bases between them. CDR3 sequence reads: CASSVTLAKNIQYF. CDR3 in DNA: TGCGCCAGCAGTGTTACATTAGCCAAAAACATTCAGTACTTC.

The chain employs TRBV5-1 and TRBJ2-7; D remains ambiguous. The germline V gene has CDR1 SGHRS and CDR2 YFSETQ. This CDR3 contains 14 residues. Trimming left V 7 bases short and J 1 base short, with 15 bases between. Here the CDR3 reads CASARDSWSYEQYF. CDR3 DNA sequence: TGCGCCAGCGCCCGCGACTCGTGGTCCTACGAGCAGTACTTC.

V gene TRBV7-2 combines with J gene TRBJ1-5; weak D call: TRBD1 (5 bases). V was trimmed by 3 bases and J by 6 bases, leaving 9 bases between them. In germline, CDR1 is SGHTA, CDR2 FQGNSA. There are 13 residues in the CDR3. DNA of the CDR3: TGTGCCAGCAGCTTGGACACTGCTCAGCCCCAGCATTTT. It is translated as CASSLDTAQPQHF.

The chain links TRBV6-2 or TRBV6-3 to TRBJ2-1, with 7 bases aligning to TRBD2. This CDR3 region has 15 residues. From germline, CDR1 is MNHEY and CDR2 SVGEGT. V was pared by 4 bases and J by 5 bases, with 8 bases of the junction left unmatched. CDR3 DNA: TGTGCCAGCAGTTTTTCCCTGACTAGCCACAATGAGCAGTTCTTC. Translation: CASSFSLTSHNEQFF.

J is TRBJ2-7 and V is TRBV19; possible D gene TRBD2, 5 bases. The CDR3 extends over 16 amino acids. Germline V gene sequence: CDR1 LNHDA, CDR2 SQIVND (reference sequence). Trimming stripped 0 bases from V and 2 bases from J, with 14 bases between. CDR3 nucleotides: TGTGCCAGTAGTATAGACTCGAGCGGCTGGACCTACGAGCAGTACTTC. Protein product: CASSIDSSGWTYEQYF. The full variable domain, rest sourced from reference TRBV19 and TRBJ2-7, is DGGITQSPKYLFRKEGQNVTLSCEQNLNHDAMYWYRQDPGQGLRLIYYSQIVNDFQKGDIAEGYSVSREKKESFPLTVTSAQKNPTAFYLCASSIDSSGWTYEQYFGPGTRLTVT.

The chain carries TRBV3-1 (or the pseudogene TRBV3-2) and TRBJ2-3; D is uncertain. The CDR3 has 16 amino acids. CDR1 and CDR2 (germline): LGHDT, YNNKEL (reference sequence). Trimming cost V 4 bases and J 1 base, with 15 bases left between them. The CDR3 nucleotides are TGTGCCAGCAGCCCGCCGATTGCCCTAGGCACAGATACGCAGTATTTT. It codes for CASSPPIALGTDTQYF.

The CDR3 nucleotides read TGTGCCAGCAGCTTAGCGACAGGGAAGTACTCTGGAAACACCATATATTTT. As protein: CASSLATGKYSGNTIYF. V is TRBV7-9 and J is TRBJ1-3, with 7 bases matching TRBD1. The CDR3 covers 17 residues. Germline CDR1 reads SEHNR; CDR2 reads FQNEAQ (reference sequence). V shed 0 bases, J shed 0 bases, and the junction held 5 bases outside the gene matches.

J is TRBJ2-3 and V is TRBV5-4, with 9 bases aligning to TRBD2. The CDR3 runs 15 residues. The V gene's germline CDR1 is SGHNT and CDR2 YYREEE (reference sequence). V lost 0 bases to trimming and J lost 3 bases; unmatched junction nucleotides: 2. The DNA of the CDR3 is TGTGCCAGCAGCTTGGGACTAGCGGAGACAGATACGCAGTATTTT. It yields the protein CASSLGLAETDTQYF.

The rearrangement links TRBV6-1 to TRBJ1-2; a possible D gene is TRBD1 (5 bases). Germline loops: CDR1 MNHNS, CDR2 SASEGT. Trimming removed 3 bases at V and 8 bases at J, with 13 bases between. The CDR3 extends over 13 amino acids. CDR3 loop: CASSDRDLGGYTF. DNA of the CDR3: TGTGCCAGCAGTGATAGGGACTTGGGGGGCTACACCTTC.

The V and J genes are TRBV19 and TRBJ1-5, with 7 bases identical to TRBD1. Germline CDR1 reads LNHDA; CDR2 reads SQIVND (reference sequence). J lost 3 bases, V lost 7 bases, and 6 bases had no gene match. CDR3 length equals 14 residues. The CDR3 sequence is CASTPGQYNQPQHF. In DNA form, the CDR3 reads TGTGCCAGTACCCCGGGACAGTACAATCAGCCCCAGCATTTT.

Here the CDR3 reads CASSFPSREQYF. DNA for the CDR3: TGTGCCAGCAGCTTTCCGTCCCGGGAGCAGTACTTC. J is TRBJ2-7 and V is TRBV7-2; no clear D gene. This CDR3 has 12 amino acids. Germline CDR1 is SGHTA and CDR2 is FQGNSA. V lost 3 bases and J 7 bases, leaving 10 bases between the germline ends.

The chain couples TRBV27 to TRBJ1-1; D gene unclear. Trimming removed 7 bases at V and 0 bases at J, with 27 bases between. Germline V gene sequence: CDR1 MNHEY, CDR2 SMNVEV (reference sequence). The length of the CDR3 is 19 residues. Here the CDR3 DNA reads TGTGCCAGCACTCAAAATCGGCGGGGAGCCCCGGGGATGAACACTGAAGCTTTCTTT. Its translation is CASTQNRRGAPGMNTEAFF.

The gene calls are TRBV7-9 and TRBJ2-7, with 9 bases identical to TRBD1. Germline trimming cut 5 bases from V and 5 bases from J; bases unmatched to any gene: 7. The V gene's germline CDR1 is SEHNR and CDR2 FQNEAQ (reference sequence). The CDR3 extends over 14 amino acids. The CDR3 sequence is CASSAGQGNHEQYF. The DNA of the CDR3 is TGTGCCAGCAGCGCGGGACAGGGTAACCACGAGCAGTACTTC.

The chain employs TRBV3-1 (or the pseudogene TRBV3-2) and TRBJ1-3, with 7 bases identical to TRBD1. In germline, CDR1 is LGHDT, CDR2 YNNKEL (reference sequence). Germline trimming cut 2 bases from V and 0 bases from J; bases unmatched to any gene: 7. This CDR3 is 17 amino acids long. The CDR3 DNA sequence: TGTGCCAGCAGCCAAACAGGGGCGCGGCTCTCTGGAAACACCATATATTTT. It is translated as CASSQTGARLSGNTIYF.

This clone appeared a single time. The J gene is TRBJ1-5, the V gene TRBV19; TRBD1 agrees at 8 bases. In germline, CDR1 is LNHDA, CDR2 SQIVND (reference sequence). Trimming removed 7 bases from V and 2 bases from J; junction bases left unmatched: 7. This CDR3 is 15 amino acids long. This CDR3 reads CASNDRGYGNQPQHF. Here the CDR3 DNA reads TGTGCCAGTAACGACAGGGGATATGGCAATCAGCCCCAGCATTTT.